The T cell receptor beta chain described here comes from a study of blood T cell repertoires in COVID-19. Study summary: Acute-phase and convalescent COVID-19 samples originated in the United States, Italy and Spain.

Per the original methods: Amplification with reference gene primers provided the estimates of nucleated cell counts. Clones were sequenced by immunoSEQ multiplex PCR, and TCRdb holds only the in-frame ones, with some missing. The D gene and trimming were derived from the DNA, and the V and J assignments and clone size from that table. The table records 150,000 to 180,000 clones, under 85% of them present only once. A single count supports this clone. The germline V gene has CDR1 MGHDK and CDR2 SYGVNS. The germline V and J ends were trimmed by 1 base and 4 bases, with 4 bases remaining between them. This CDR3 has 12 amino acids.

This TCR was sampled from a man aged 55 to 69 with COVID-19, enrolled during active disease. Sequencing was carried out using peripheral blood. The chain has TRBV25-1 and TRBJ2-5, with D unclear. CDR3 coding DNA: TGTGCCAGCAGTGAATTTCTAGAGACCCAGTACTTC. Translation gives CASSEFLETQYF.